Below, one T cell receptor (beta chain) is given with its context. The data originate from a study of long-term antiretroviral therapy in people with HIV. An immunoSEQ assay, version v3.0, was performed at survey level. TCRdb keeps only in-frame clones here, not all; method: immunoSEQ multiplex PCR. The data contain tens of thousands of clones, about 86% of them singletons. Here the sequenced sample was unsorted PBMCs, taken 0.8 years after starting antiretroviral therapy. This TCR came from a woman in her 30s with HIV.

Written as DNA, the CDR3 is TGTGCCAGCAGTTACGGACAGGGTGTGTGGCCCCAGCATTTT. Translating gives CASSYGQGVWPQHF. This rearrangement joins TRBV6-5 to TRBJ1-5; the match to TRBD1 covers 8 bases. Germline values: CDR1 MNHEY, CDR2 SVGAGI. CDR3 length equals 14 residues. V dropped 2 bases and J dropped 9; count of bases not matched to a gene: 6.